This record covers a single T cell receptor beta chain. Its target is unknown. The data are from a study of OX40 agonist ivuxolimab in advanced cancers. In the study overall: Ivuxolimab is a fully human IgG2 antibody that activates OX40 (CD134). Anti-PD-1, anti-PD-L1 or anti-CTLA-4 therapy given earlier was allowed, and around 40% had some.

The CDR3 is 18 residues long. The V end lost 7 bases, the J end lost 0 bases, and 22 bases lay between the germline ends. The germline V gene has CDR1 SNHLY and CDR2 FYNNEI. Overall study results and limits: Among expanded peripheral T cells, antigen specificity went undetermined.

Measured with immunoSEQ multiplex PCR; TCRdb has only the in-frame clones, and not every one. This sample has 71,000 or so clones, with 86% found just once. V usage is TRBV2 and J usage is TRBJ2-1; D may be TRBD2 (6 bases). This TCR was recovered from an adult with an advanced solid tumor such as melanoma, head and neck, liver or kidney cancer. The sample in question was CD4+ or CD8+ T cells sorted from blood, obtained in a trial of the OX40 agonist ivuxolimab. CDR3 bases: TGTGCCAGCACCTCCTTTGGGGGGTGGGGAAGCTCCTACAATGAGCAGTTCTTC. Protein sequence: CASTSFGGWGSSYNEQFF.